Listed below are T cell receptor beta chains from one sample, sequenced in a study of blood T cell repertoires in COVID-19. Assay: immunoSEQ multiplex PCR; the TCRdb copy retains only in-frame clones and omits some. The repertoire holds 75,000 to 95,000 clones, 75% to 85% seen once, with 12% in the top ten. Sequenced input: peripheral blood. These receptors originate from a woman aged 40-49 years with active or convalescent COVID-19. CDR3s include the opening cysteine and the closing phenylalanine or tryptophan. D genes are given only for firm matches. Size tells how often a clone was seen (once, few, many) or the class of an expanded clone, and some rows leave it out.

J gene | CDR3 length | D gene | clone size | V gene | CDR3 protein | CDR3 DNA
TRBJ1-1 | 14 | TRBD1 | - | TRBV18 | CASSPRTGNTEAFF | TGTGCCAGCTCACCACGGACAGGGAACACTGAAGCTTTCTTT
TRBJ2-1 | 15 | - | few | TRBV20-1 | CSASASGTLYNEQFF | TGCAGTGCTAGTGCTTCCGGGACTTTATACAATGAGCAGTTCTTC
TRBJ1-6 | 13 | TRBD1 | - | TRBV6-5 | CASEETGTSPLHF | TGTGCCAGCGAGGAGACAGGGACTTCACCCCTCCACTTT
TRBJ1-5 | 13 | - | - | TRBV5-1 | CASSLTFGWPQHF | TGCGCCAGCAGCTTGACTTTCGGTTGGCCCCAGCATTTT
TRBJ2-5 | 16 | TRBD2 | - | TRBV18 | CASSPSKGLEEETQYF | TGTGCCAGCTCACCGAGTAAAGGACTAGAAGAAGAGACCCAGTACTTC
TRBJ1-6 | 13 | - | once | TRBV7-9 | CATSSTVSSPLHF | TGTGCCACCAGCTCGACAGTTTCTTCACCCCTCCACTTT
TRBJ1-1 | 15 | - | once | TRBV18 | CASSRSGQLNTEAFF | TGTGCCAGCTCACGTTCTGGGCAACTGAACACTGAAGCTTTCTTT
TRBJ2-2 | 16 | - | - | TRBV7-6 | CASSSVTRDYSGELFF | TGTGCCAGCAGCTCCGTGACGCGGGATTATTCCGGGGAGCTGTTTTTT
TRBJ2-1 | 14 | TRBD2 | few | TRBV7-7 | CASSPTTSGSEQFF | TGTGCCAGCAGCCCCACTACTAGCGGGAGTGAGCAGTTCTTC
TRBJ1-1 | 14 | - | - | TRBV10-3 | CAISLDSTNTEAFF | TGTGCCATCAGCCTGGACAGTACGAACACTGAAGCTTTCTTT
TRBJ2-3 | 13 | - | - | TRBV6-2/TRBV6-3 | CASSWAYTDTQYF | TGTGCCAGCAGTTGGGCATACACAGATACGCAGTATTTT
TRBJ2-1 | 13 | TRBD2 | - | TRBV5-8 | CASSAGLAGEQFF | TGTGCCAGCAGCGCGGGACTAGCGGGAGAGCAGTTCTTC
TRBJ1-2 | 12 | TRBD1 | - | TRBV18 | CASSMDRDGYTF | TGTGCCAGCTCAATGGACAGGGACGGCTACACCTTC
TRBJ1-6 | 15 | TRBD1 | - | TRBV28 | CASSIGGQNNSPLHF | TGTGCCAGCAGTATTGGGGGACAGAATAATTCACCCCTCCACTTT
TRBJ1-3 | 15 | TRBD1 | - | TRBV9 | CASSPGDRGQNTIYF | TGTGCCAGCTCCCCCGGGGACAGGGGGCAGAACACCATATATTTT
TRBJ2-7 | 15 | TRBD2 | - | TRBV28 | CASRGTSGSSYEQYF | TGTGCCAGCAGAGGGACTAGCGGGAGCTCCTACGAGCAGTACTTC
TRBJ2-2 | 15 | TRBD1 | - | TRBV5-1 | CASEPGTGGTGELFF | TGCGCCAGCGAACCCGGGACAGGGGGAACCGGGGAGCTGTTTTTT
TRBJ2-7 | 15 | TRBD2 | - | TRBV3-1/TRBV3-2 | CASSHLGRGGYEQYF | TGTGCCAGCAGCCACTTGGGGCGGGGGGGCTACGAGCAGTACTTC
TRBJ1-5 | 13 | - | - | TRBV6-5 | CASSYNSNQPQHF | TGTGCCAGCAGTTACAACTCCAATCAGCCCCAGCATTTT
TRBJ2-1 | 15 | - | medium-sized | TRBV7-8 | CASSGLPSSYNEQFF | TGTGCCAGCAGTGGACTGCCGAGCTCCTACAATGAGCAGTTCTTC